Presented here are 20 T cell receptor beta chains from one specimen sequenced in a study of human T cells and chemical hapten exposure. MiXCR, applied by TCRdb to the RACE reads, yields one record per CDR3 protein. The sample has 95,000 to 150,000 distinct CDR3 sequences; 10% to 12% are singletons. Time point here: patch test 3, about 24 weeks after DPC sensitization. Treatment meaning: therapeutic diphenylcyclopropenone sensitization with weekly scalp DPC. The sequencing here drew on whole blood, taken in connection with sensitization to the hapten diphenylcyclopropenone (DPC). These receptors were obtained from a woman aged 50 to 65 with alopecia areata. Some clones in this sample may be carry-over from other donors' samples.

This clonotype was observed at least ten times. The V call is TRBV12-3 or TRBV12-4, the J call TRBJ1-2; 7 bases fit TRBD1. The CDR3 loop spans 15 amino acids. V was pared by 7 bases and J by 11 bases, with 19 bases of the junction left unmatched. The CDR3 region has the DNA TGTGCCAGCACCCCCGGGTCAGGGGGGAGAGTTCGGTACACCTTC. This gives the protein CASTPGSGGRVRYTF.

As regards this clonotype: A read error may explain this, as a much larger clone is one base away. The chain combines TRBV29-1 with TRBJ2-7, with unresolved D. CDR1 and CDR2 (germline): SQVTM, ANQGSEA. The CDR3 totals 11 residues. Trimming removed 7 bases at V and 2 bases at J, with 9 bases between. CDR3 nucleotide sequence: TGCAGCGGTGTTTCGGCCTACGAGCAGTACTTC. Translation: CSGVSAYEQYF.

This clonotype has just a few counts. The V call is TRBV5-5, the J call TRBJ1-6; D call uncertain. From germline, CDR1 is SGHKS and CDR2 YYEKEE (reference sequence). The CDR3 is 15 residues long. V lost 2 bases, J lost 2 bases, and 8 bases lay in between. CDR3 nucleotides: TGTGCCAGCAGCTTTGGGGTCACCTATAATTCACCCCTCCACTTT. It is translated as CASSFGVTYNSPLHF.

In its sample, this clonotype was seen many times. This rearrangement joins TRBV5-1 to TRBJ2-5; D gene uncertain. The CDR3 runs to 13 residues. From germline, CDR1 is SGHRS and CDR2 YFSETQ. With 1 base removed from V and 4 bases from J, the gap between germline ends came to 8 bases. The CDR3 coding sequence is TGCGCCAGCAGCTTGAAAGGGCCAGAGACCCAGTACTTC. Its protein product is CASSLKGPETQYF.

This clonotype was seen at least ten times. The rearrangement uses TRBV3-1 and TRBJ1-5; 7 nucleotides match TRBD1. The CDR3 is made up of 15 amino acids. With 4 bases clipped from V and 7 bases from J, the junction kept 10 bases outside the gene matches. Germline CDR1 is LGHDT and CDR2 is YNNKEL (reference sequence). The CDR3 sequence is CASSRTGAHPQPQHF. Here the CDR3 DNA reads TGTGCCAGCAGCCGTACAGGGGCTCACCCACAGCCCCAGCATTTT.

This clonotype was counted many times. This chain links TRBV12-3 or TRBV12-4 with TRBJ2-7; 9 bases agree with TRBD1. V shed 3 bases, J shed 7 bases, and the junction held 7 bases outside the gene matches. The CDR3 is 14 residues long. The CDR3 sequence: CASSFPGTGREQYF. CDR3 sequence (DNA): TGTGCCAGCAGTTTTCCCGGGACAGGGAGGGAGCAGTACTTC.

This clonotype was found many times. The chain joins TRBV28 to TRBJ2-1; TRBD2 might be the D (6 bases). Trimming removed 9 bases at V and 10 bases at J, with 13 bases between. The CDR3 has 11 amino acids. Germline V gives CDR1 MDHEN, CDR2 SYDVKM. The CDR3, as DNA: TGTGCCAGGTCAAGAGGAGGGGAGCAGTTCTTC. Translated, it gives CARSRGGEQFF.

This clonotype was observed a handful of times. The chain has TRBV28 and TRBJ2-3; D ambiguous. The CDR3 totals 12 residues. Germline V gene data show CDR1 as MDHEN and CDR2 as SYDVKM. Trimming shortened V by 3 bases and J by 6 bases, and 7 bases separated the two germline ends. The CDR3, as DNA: TGTGCCAGCAGTTTCCCTTCCGATACGCAGTATTTT. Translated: CASSFPSDTQYF.

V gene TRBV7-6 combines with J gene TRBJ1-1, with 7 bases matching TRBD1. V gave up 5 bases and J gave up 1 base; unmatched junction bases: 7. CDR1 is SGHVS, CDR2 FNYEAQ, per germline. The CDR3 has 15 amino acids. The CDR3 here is CASSPRQGKNTEAFF. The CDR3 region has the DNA TGTGCCAGCAGCCCGAGACAGGGTAAGAACACTGAAGCTTTCTTT. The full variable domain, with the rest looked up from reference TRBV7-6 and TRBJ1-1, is GAGVSQSPRYKVTKRGQDVALRCDPISGHVSLYWYRQALGQGPEFLTYFNYEAQQDKSGLPNDRFSAERPEGSISTLTIQRTEQRDSAMYRCASSPRQGKNTEAFFGQGTRLTVV.

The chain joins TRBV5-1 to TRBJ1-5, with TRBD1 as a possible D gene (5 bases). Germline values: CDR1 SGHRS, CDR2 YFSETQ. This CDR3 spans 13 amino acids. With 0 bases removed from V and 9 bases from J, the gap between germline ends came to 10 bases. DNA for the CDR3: TGCGCCAGCAGCTTGGGTCAGGGAGGGCCCCAGCATTTT. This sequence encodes CASSLGQGGPQHF. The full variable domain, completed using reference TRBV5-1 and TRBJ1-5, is KAGVTQTPRYLIKTRGQQVTLSCSPISGHRSVSWYQQTPGQGLQFLFEYFSETQRNKGNFPGRFSGRQFSNSRSEMNVSTLELGDSALYLCASSLGQGGPQHFGDGTRLSIL.

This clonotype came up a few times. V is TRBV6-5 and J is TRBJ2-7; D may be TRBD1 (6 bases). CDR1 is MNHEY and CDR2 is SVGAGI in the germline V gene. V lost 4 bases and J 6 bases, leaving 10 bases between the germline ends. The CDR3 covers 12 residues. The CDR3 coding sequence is TGTGCCAGCAGTTCAACAGGGAGCGAGCAGTACTTC. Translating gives CASSSTGSEQYF.

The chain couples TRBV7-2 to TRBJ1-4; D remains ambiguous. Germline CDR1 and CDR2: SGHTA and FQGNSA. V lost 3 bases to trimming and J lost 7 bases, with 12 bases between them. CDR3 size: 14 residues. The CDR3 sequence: CASSFGGRSEKLFF. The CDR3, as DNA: TGTGCCAGCAGCTTCGGAGGGAGAAGTGAAAAACTGTTTTTT.

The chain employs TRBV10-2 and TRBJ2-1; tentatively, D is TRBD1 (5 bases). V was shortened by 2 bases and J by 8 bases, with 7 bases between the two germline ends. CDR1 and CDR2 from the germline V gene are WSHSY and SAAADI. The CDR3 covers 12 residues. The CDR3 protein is CASSERGYEQFF. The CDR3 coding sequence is TGCGCCAGCAGTGAGAGGGGATATGAGCAGTTCTTC.

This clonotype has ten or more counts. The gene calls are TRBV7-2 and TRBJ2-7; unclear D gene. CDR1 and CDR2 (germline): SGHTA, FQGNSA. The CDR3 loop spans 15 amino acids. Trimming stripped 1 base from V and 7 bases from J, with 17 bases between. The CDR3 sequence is CASSLGQTSSGEQYF. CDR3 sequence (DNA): TGTGCCAGCAGCTTAGGCCAGACCTCCTCCGGGGAGCAGTACTTC.

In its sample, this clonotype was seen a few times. The DNA for the CDR3 is TGCGCCAGCAGCTTTGCAGCGGGGGGGCAAGATACGCAGTATTTT. As protein: CASSFAAGGQDTQYF. The V gene is TRBV5-1, the J gene TRBJ2-3; 10 positions agree with TRBD2. This CDR3 is 15 amino acids long. V shed 2 bases, J shed 5 bases, and the junction held 5 bases outside the gene matches. Germline V gene lookup returns CDR1 SGHRS and CDR2 YFSETQ.

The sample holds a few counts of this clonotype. The CDR3 DNA reads as TGCAGTGCCGAAGGGGGCGAGGGTGAAAAACTGTTTTTT. It codes for CSAEGGEGEKLFF. The chain joins TRBV20-1 to TRBJ1-4; 7 bases line up with TRBD1. The V segment lost 6 bases and the J segment 7 bases; nucleotides outside the gene matches: 8. The length of the CDR3 is 13 residues. Germline V CDR1 and CDR2: DFQATT, SNEGSKA (reference sequence).

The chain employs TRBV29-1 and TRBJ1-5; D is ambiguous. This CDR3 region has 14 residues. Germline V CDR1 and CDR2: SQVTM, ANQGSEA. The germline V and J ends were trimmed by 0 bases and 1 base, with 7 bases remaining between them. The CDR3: CSVEDSGSNQPQHF. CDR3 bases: TGCAGCGTTGAAGACAGTGGAAGCAATCAGCCCCAGCATTTT.

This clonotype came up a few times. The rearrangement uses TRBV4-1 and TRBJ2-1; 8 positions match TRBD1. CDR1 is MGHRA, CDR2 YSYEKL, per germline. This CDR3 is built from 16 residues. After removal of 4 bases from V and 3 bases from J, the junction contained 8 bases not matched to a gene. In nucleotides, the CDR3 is TGCGCCAGCAGCCCGATTCCGGGACAGGACTACAATGAGCAGTTCTTC. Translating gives CASSPIPGQDYNEQFF.

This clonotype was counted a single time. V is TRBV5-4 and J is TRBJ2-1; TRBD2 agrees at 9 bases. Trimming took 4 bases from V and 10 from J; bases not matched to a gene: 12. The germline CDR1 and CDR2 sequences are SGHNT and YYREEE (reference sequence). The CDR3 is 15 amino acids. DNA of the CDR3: TGTGCCAGCAGCAGGAGCGGGGGGTCTCTGGACGAGCAGTTCTTC. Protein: CASSRSGGSLDEQFF.

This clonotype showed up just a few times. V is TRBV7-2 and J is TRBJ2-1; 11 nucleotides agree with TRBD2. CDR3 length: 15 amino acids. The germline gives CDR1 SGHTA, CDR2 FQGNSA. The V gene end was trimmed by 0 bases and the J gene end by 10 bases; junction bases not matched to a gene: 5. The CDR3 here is CASSLALAGGGEQFF. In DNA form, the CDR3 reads TGTGCCAGCAGCTTAGCGCTAGCGGGGGGAGGGGAGCAGTTCTTC.